The subject of this entry is one T cell receptor beta chain. An amount of RNA that ranged from roughly 0.45 to 1 ug was reverse transcribed with random hexamers. Amplification of TCR beta CDR3 used immunoSEQ multiplex PCR across 54 Vbeta and 13 Jbeta. TCRdb called the immunoSEQ multiplex PCR reads again in MiXCR, with one record for every CDR3 protein. There are roughly 180,000 distinct CDR3 sequences in the sample; about 94% occur only once, and approximately 0.099% lies in the top ten. Per the germline V gene, CDR1 is GTSNPN and CDR2 is SVGIG (reference sequence). There are 14 residues in the CDR3. The germline V and J ends were trimmed by 1 base and 0 bases, with 7 bases remaining between them. This sample is part of a study of CD8 T cells in Susac syndrome. Study-wide context: The Susac syndrome patients were therapy-naive, on corticosteroids, or on intravenous immunoglobulin alone at blood draw.

From blood CD8+ and CD4+ T cells, the TCR beta chain was sequenced. The source is a human donor with Susac syndrome. V usage is TRBV30 and J usage is TRBJ2-1; D unresolved. What was sequenced was CD4+ T cells from PBMCs. CDR3 DNA: TGTGCCTGGAGTGGCCAATTCTCCTACAATGAGCAGTTCTTC. Its protein is CAWSGQFSYNEQFF. The complete variable domain, with remaining parts taken from reference TRBV30 and TRBJ2-1, reads SQTIHQWPATLVQPVGSPLSLECTVEGTSNPNLYWYRQAAGRGLQLLFYSVGIGQISSEVPQNLSASRPQDRQFILSSKKLLLSDSGFYLCAWSGQFSYNEQFFGPGTRLTVL.